The entry below describes one TCR beta chain. The antigen remains undetermined. Some clones are missing from TCRdb's copy, which holds only in-frame ones; the method was immunoSEQ multiplex PCR. The table includes roughly 1,100,000 clones, under 80% detected once. This record belongs to a study of shared clonotypes between healthy human individuals. Overall study findings and caveats: As a rule, naive subsets had a larger estimated richness than memory subsets.

Germline V lookup: CDR1 MDHEN, CDR2 SYDVKM. This CDR3 has 13 residues. The V end was cut by 2 bases, the J end by 7 bases, with 11 bases between. The material sequenced was memory CD4+ T cells sorted from blood. Regarding subset: CD45RA-negative fraction. The genes are TRBV28 and TRBJ2-5; a possible D gene is TRBD2 (6 bases). The receptor was derived from a young man in good health. DNA for the CDR3: TGTGCCAGCAGTTTAAGTGAGCGGGTGACCCAGTACTTC. This sequence encodes CASSLSERVTQYF.